Each of the 18 T cell receptor beta chains below was sequenced from the same sample in a study of blood T cell repertoires in COVID-19. Some clones are missing from TCRdb's copy, which holds only in-frame ones; the method was immunoSEQ multiplex PCR. The sample lists approximately 530,000 clones, approximately 91% occurring once. The sequencing input was peripheral blood. The receptor source for this set is a woman between 45 and 60 years old with COVID-19, enrolled during active disease.

This clone was seen a few times. V gene TRBV19 combines with J gene TRBJ1-6, with 8 nucleotides matching TRBD1. V was pared by 7 bases and J by 0 bases, with 14 bases of the junction left unmatched. The CDR3 extends over 19 amino acids. Germline-derived CDR1 and CDR2 are LNHDA and SQIVND (reference sequence). This CDR3 reads CASTIRGPGRSSYNSPLHF. DNA for the CDR3: TGTGCCAGTACCATCAGGGGGCCGGGACGGTCCTCCTATAATTCACCCCTCCACTTT.

This clone was observed a few times. The chain carries TRBV7-2 and TRBJ1-5; no definite D call. Germline CDR1 reads SGHTA; CDR2 reads FQGNSA. The CDR3 has 13 residues. As DNA, the CDR3 is TGTGCTTCGTCCCCCTCTTTCAATCAGCCCCAGCATTTT. Its translation: CASSPSFNQPQHF.

Here the CDR3 DNA reads TGTGCCAGCAGCCAAGACGCAACTAATGAAAAACTGTTTTTT. Translation gives CASSQDATNEKLFF. This chain joins TRBV3-1 (or the pseudogene TRBV3-2) and TRBJ1-4; D remains ambiguous. V lost 0 bases, J lost 0 bases, and 2 bases lay in between. CDR1 and CDR2 from the germline V gene are LGHDT and YNNKEL (reference sequence). CDR3 size: 14 residues.

The rearrangement joins TRBV3-1 (or the pseudogene TRBV3-2) to TRBJ1-1; D is unresolved. V lost 2 bases and J lost 0, with 4 bases in between. CDR3 length equals 13 residues. Germline V lookup: CDR1 LGHDT, CDR2 YNNKEL (reference sequence). CDR3 nucleotides: TGTGCCAGCAGCCAACAAATGAACACTGAAGCTTTCTTT. Protein product: CASSQQMNTEAFF.

The chain is built from TRBV27 and TRBJ1-1; 10 bases fit TRBD1. Germline CDR1 and CDR2: MNHEY and SMNVEV (reference sequence). With V trimmed by 5 bases and J by 5 bases, 8 bases remained unmatched. CDR3 size: 15 residues. The CDR3 sequence is CASSIRDRGGTEAFF. CDR3 DNA: TGTGCCAGCAGTATAAGGGACAGGGGAGGAACTGAAGCTTTCTTT.

The V call is TRBV5-5, the J call TRBJ2-6; no clear D gene. The germline CDR1 and CDR2 sequences are SGHKS and YYEKEE (reference sequence). This CDR3 has 15 amino acids. Trimming removed 0 bases at V and 0 bases at J, with 4 bases between. The CDR3 nucleotides read TGTGCCAGCAGCTTGGTGAGCTCTGGGGCCAACGTCCTGACTTTC. It yields the protein CASSLVSSGANVLTF.

This chain links TRBV3-1 (or the pseudogene TRBV3-2) with TRBJ2-1; D gene ambiguous. The germline CDR1 and CDR2 sequences are LGHDT and YNNKEL (reference sequence). This CDR3 spans 14 amino acids. Between the trimmed V and J ends, which lost 1 base and 4 bases, there was a span of 8 bases. The CDR3 DNA reads TGTGCCAGCAGCCAAGCGGTAACGTACAATGAGCAGTTCTTC. Residues: CASSQAVTYNEQFF.

This chain connects TRBV11-2 to TRBJ1-1; D is uncertain. The CDR3 spans 12 residues. Germline assignment: CDR1 SGHAT and CDR2 FQNNGV. V was clipped by 5 bases and J by 6 bases, with 10 bases between them. The CDR3: CASSRTESEAFF. CDR3 coding DNA: TGTGCCAGCAGCCGAACAGAGTCTGAAGCTTTCTTT.

Points on this clone: Other nucleotide sequences from this sample produce the same CDR3. V usage is TRBV5-1 and J usage is TRBJ1-1; no firm D call. Germline values: CDR1 SGHRS, CDR2 YFSETQ. Between the trimmed V and J ends, which lost 0 bases and 3 bases, there was a span of 9 bases. CDR3 length: 14 residues. DNA of the CDR3: TGCGCCAGCAGCTTGGCCGCGGGTGACACTGAAGCTTTCTTT. This encodes CASSLAAGDTEAFF.

V gene TRBV6-5 combines with J gene TRBJ2-2, with D maybe TRBD2 (7 bases). Germline CDR1 MNHEY, CDR2 SVGAGI. V shed 7 bases and J shed 1 base, with 13 bases lying between them. The CDR3 length is 15 residues. The CDR3 DNA follows: TGTGCCAGCATTCGCGGGGGCCTGAACACCGGGGAGCTGTTTTTT. Protein sequence: CASIRGGLNTGELFF.

This clone was seen a single time. The rearrangement joins TRBV29-1 to TRBJ1-2; possible D gene TRBD1, 5 bases. Germline V gene lookup returns CDR1 SQVTM and CDR2 ANQGSEA. CDR3 length equals 14 residues. The V end lost 7 bases, the J end lost 2 bases, and 17 bases lay between the germline ends. CDR3 amino acids: CSAGTSSGNYGYTF. The CDR3 DNA follows: TGCAGCGCTGGGACTTCCTCGGGCAACTATGGCTACACCTTC.

The chain employs TRBV6-5 and TRBJ1-4; tentative D call: TRBD1 (6 bases). The CDR3 runs to 15 residues. The V end lost 2 bases, the J end lost 5 bases, and 12 bases lay between the germline ends. Germline assignment: CDR1 MNHEY and CDR2 SVGAGI. The DNA for the CDR3 is TGTGCCAGCAGTTACCGCTGGGGGCCGAATGAAAAACTGTTTTTT. Translation gives CASSYRWGPNEKLFF.

This clone was found once. V and J are TRBV7-2 and TRBJ2-5; D gene unclear. The V gene's germline CDR1 is SGHTA and CDR2 FQGNSA. The V gene lost 1 base and the J gene lost 4 bases, with 7 bases spanning the gap. This CDR3 is built from 13 residues. DNA of the CDR3: TGTGCCAGCAGCTTAGTGGGCAGAGAGACCCAGTACTTC. Protein: CASSLVGRETQYF. The full variable domain, completed using reference TRBV7-2 and TRBJ2-5, is GAGVSQSPSNKVTEKGKDVELRCDPISGHTALYWYRQSLGQGLEFLIYFQGNSAPDKSGLPSDRFSAERTGGSVSTLTIQRTQQEDSAVYLCASSLVGRETQYFGPGTRLLVL.

The gene calls are TRBV19 and TRBJ2-3, with TRBD2 matching over 11 bases. This CDR3 spans 16 amino acids. Trimming removed 3 bases from V and 5 bases from J; junction bases left unmatched: 7. CDR1 and CDR2 from the germline V gene are LNHDA and SQIVND (reference sequence). The CDR3 loop is CASSMIAGGLLDTQYF. The DNA for the CDR3 is TGTGCCAGTAGTATGATAGCGGGGGGGCTACTAGATACGCAGTATTTT.

The sample holds one count of this clone. The chain joins TRBV10-1 to TRBJ2-7; 10 bases align to TRBD1. The CDR3 is 13 residues long. Germline-derived CDR1 and CDR2 are WNHNN and SYGVQD (reference sequence). Trimming at V came to 5 bases and at J to 7 bases, leaving 5 bases not matched to a gene. CDR3 protein: CASSRGTGEEQYF. CDR3 DNA: TGCGCCAGCAGTAGGGGGACAGGGGAGGAGCAGTACTTC.

This rearrangement joins TRBV7-8 to TRBJ1-5; TRBD1 matches 7 bases. Germline-derived CDR1 and CDR2 are SGHVS and FQNEAQ. The CDR3 is made up of 14 amino acids. The ends lost 5 bases at V and 5 bases at J; junction bases unmatched: 6. CDR3 bases: TGTGCCAGCAGCCCAGACAGGGAGGATCAGCCCCAGCATTTT. As protein: CASSPDREDQPQHF.

CDR3 DNA sequence: TGTGCCAGCAGCTCTTTATCGGGGATAGATACGCAGTATTTT. Amino acid sequence: CASSSLSGIDTQYF. The chain links TRBV5-8 to TRBJ2-3; tentative D call: TRBD2 (5 bases). The CDR3 extends over 14 amino acids. The V end lost 3 bases, the J end lost 5 bases, and 13 bases lay between the germline ends. Looked up from germline, CDR1 is SGHTS and CDR2 is YDEGEE.

This chain links TRBV19 with TRBJ2-1; 14 bases are shared with TRBD2. This CDR3 comprises 16 residues. Losses at the gene ends were 3 bases for V and 8 bases for J; bases not matched to a gene: 6. Germline V gene data show CDR1 as LNHDA and CDR2 as SQIVND (reference sequence). CDR3 loop: CASSMGLAGAKDEQFF. The DNA of the CDR3 is TGTGCCAGTAGTATGGGACTAGCGGGGGCCAAGGATGAGCAGTTCTTC.